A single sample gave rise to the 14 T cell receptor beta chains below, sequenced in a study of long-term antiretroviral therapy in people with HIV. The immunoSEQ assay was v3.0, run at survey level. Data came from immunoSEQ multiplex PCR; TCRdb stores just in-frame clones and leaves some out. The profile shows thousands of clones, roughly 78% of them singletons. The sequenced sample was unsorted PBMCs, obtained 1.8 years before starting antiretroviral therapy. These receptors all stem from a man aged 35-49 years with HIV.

The CDR3 nucleotides read TGTGCCAGTAGTATAGGGGGCGTAGAGACCCAGTACTTC. This sequence encodes CASSIGGVETQYF. The chain recombines TRBV19 with TRBJ2-5; possible D gene TRBD1, 5 bases. This CDR3 has 13 residues. V was shortened by 1 base and J by 4 bases, with 7 bases between the two germline ends. Germline-derived CDR1 and CDR2 are LNHDA and SQIVND (reference sequence).

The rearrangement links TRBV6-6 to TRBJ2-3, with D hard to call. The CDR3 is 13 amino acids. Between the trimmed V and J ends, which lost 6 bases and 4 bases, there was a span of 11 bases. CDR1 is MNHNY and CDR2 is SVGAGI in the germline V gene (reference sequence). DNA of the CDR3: TGTGCCAGCAGGCTGACCGCCCCAGATACGCAGTATTTT. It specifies CASRLTAPDTQYF.

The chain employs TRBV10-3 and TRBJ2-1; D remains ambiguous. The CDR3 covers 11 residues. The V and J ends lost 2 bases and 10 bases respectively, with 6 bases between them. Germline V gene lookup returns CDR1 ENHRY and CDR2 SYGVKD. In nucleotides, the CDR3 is TGTGCCATCAGTGAGCTACAAGAGCAGTTCTTC. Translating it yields CAISELQEQFF.

CDR3 nucleotides: TGCGCCAGCAGCGGAGCAAGTTCTGGGGCCAACGTCCTGACTTTC. This codes for CASSGASSGANVLTF. The rearrangement uses TRBV5-1 and TRBJ2-6; D ambiguous. The CDR3 sequence is 15 residues long. Trimming removed 4 bases at V and 1 base at J, with 9 bases between. CDR1 and CDR2 (germline): SGHRS, YFSETQ.

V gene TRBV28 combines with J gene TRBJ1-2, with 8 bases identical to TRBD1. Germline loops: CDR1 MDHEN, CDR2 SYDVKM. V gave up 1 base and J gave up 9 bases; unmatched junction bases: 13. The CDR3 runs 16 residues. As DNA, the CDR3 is TGTGCCAGCAGTTTATCCGACAGGGGTGTCTCGGGTAGCTACACCTTC. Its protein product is CASSLSDRGVSGSYTF.

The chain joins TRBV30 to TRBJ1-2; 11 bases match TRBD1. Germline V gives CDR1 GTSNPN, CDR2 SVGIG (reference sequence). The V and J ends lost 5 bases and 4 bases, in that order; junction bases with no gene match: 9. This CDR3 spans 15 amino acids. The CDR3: CAWGRPGTGGYGYTF. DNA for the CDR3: TGTGCCTGGGGTCGGCCCGGGACAGGGGGCTATGGCTACACCTTC.

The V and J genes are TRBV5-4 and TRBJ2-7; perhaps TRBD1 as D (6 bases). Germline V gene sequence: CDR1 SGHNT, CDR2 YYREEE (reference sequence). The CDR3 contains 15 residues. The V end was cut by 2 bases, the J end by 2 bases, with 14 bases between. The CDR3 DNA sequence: TGTGCCAGCAGCTTTCAGACAGGATACACCTACGAGCAGTACTTC. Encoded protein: CASSFQTGYTYEQYF.

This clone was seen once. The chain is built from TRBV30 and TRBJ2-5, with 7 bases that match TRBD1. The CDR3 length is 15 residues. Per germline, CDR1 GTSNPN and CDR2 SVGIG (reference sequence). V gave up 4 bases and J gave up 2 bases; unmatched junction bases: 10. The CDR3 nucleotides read TGTGCCTGGAACGCGGGCAGGGGGTTTCAAGAGACCCAGTACTTC. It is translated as CAWNAGRGFQETQYF.

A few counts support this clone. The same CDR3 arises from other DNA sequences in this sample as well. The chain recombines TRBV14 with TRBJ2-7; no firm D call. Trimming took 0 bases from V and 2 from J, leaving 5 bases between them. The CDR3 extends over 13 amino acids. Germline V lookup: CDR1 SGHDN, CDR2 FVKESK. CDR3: CASSQETPYEQYF. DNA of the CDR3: TGTGCCAGCAGCCAAGAAACCCCCTACGAGCAGTACTTC. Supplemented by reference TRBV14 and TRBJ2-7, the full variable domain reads EAGVTQFPSHSVIEKGQTVTLRCDPISGHDNLYWYRRVMGKEIKFLLHFVKESKQDESGMPNNRFLAERTGGTYSTLKVQPAELEDSGVYFCASSQETPYEQYFGPGTRLTVT.

DNA for the CDR3: TGTGCCACCAGCAGAGAGGCAGAAAACATTCAGTACTTC. Residues: CATSREAENIQYF. This rearrangement joins TRBV15 to TRBJ2-4; D is unclear. This CDR3 region has 13 residues. Trimming stripped 0 bases from V and 5 bases from J, with 5 bases between. CDR1 and CDR2 from the germline V gene are LNHNV and YYDKDF (reference sequence). Based on the CDR3 plus reference TRBV15 and TRBJ2-4, the full variable domain is DAMVIQNPRYQVTQFGKPVTLSCSQTLNHNVMYWYQQKSSQAPKLLFHYYDKDFNNEADTPDNFQSRRPNTSFCFLDIRSPGLGDTAMYLCATSREAENIQYFGAGTRLSVL.

CDR3 residues: CASSFSGTVSHEQYF. In DNA form, the CDR3 reads TGTGCCAGCAGCTTTAGCGGGACAGTTAGCCACGAGCAGTACTTC. The chain recombines TRBV7-9 with TRBJ2-7, with D perhaps TRBD2 (8 bases). CDR1 is SEHNR, CDR2 FQNEAQ, per germline (reference sequence). This CDR3 is built from 15 residues. Trimming removed 3 bases at V and 5 bases at J, with 17 bases between.

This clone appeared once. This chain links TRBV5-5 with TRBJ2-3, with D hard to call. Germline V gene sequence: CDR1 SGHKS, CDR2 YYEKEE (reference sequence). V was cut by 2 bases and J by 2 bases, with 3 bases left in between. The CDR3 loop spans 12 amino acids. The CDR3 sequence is CASSFNTDTQYF. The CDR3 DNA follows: TGTGCCAGCAGCTTTAACACAGATACGCAGTATTTT.

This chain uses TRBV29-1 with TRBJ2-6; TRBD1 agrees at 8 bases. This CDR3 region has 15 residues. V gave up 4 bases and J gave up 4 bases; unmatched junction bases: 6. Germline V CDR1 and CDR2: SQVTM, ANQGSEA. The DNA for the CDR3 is TGCAGCGTTGGGCAGGGGGCGCCCGGGGCCAACGTCCTGACTTTC. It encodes CSVGQGAPGANVLTF.

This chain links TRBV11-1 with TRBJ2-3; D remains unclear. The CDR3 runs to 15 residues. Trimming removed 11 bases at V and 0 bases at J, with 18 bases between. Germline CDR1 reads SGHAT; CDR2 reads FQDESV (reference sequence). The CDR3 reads CARFTGGGSTDTQYF. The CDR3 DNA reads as TGTGCCCGCTTCACCGGCGGCGGAAGCACAGATACGCAGTATTTT.